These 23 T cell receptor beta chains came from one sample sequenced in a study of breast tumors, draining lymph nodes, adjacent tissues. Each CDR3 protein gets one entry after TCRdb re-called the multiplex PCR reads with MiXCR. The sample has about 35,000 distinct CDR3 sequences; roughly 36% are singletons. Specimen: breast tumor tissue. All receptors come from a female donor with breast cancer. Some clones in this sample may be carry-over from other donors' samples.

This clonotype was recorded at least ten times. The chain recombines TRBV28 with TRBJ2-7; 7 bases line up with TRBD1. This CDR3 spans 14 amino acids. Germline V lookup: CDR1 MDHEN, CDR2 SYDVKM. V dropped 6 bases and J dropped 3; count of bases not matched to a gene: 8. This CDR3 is CASRFTGVVYEQYF. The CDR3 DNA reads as TGTGCCAGCAGGTTCACAGGGGTAGTCTACGAGCAGTACTTC.

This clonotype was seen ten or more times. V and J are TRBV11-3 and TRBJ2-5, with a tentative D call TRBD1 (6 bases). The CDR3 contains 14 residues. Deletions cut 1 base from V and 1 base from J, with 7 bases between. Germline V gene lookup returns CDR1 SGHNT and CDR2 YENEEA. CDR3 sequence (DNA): TGTGCCAGCAGCTTAGGGACAGCCCAAGAGACCCAGTACTTC. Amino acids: CASSLGTAQETQYF. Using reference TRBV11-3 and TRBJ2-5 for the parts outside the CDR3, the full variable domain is EAGVVQSPRYKIIEKKQPVAFWCNPISGHNTLYWYLQNLGQGPELLIRYENEEAVDDSQLPKDRFSAERLKGVDSTLKIQPAELGDSAVYLCASSLGTAQETQYFGPGTRLLVL.

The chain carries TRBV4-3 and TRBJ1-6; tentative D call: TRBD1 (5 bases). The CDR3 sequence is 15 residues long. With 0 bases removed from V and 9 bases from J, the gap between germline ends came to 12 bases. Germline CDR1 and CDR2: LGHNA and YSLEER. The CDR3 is CASSQELTDGSPLHF. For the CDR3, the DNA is TGCGCCAGCAGCCAAGAGTTGACAGACGGTTCACCCCTCCACTTT.

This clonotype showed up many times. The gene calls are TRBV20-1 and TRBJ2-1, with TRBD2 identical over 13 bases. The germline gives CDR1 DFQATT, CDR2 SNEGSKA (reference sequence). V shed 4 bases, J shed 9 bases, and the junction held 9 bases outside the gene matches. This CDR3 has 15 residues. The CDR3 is CSANSRGTSGIEQFF. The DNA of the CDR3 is TGCAGTGCTAACTCGAGGGGGACTAGCGGGATTGAGCAGTTCTTC.

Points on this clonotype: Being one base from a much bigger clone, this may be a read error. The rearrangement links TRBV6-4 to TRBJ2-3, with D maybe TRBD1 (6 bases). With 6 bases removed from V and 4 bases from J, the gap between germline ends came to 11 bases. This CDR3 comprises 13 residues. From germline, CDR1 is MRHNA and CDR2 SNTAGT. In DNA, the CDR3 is TGTGCCAGCAGGGACAGTAGCGCAGATACGCAGTATTTT. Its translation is CASRDSSADTQYF.

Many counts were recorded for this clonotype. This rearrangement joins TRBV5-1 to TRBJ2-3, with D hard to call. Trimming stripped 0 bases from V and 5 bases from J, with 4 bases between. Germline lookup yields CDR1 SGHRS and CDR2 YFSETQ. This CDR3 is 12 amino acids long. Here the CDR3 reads CASSLDRDTQYF. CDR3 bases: TGCGCCAGCAGCTTGGATCGAGATACGCAGTATTTT.

CDR3: CASSPTAGTNYGYTF. The CDR3 DNA sequence: TGTGCCAGCTCTCCGACAGCAGGGACTAACTATGGCTACACCTTC. The V call is TRBV18, the J call TRBJ1-2; the D gene is possibly TRBD1 (5 bases). Germline lookup yields CDR1 KGHSH and CDR2 LQKENI. The CDR3 loop spans 15 amino acids. Trimming took 6 bases from V and 0 from J, leaving 14 bases between them. The variable domain in full, completed from reference TRBV18 and TRBJ1-2, reads NAGVMQNPRHLVRRRGQEARLRCSPMKGHSHVYWYRQLPEEGLKFMVYLQKENIIDESGMPKERFSAEFPKEGPSILRIQQVVRGDSAAYFCASSPTAGTNYGYTFGSGTRLTVV.

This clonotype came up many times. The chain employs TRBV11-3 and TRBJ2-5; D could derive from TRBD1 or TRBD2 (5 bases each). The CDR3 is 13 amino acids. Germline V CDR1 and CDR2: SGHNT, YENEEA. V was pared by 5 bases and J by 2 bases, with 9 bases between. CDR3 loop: CASSPGLQETQYF. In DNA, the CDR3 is TGTGCCAGCAGCCCGGGGCTACAAGAGACCCAGTACTTC.

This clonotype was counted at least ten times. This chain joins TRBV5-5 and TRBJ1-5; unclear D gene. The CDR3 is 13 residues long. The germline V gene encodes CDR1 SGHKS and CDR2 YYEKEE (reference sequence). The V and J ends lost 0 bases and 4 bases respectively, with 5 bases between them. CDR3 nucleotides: TGTGCCAGCAGCTTGGACGGGAATCAGCCCCAGCATTTT. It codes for CASSLDGNQPQHF.

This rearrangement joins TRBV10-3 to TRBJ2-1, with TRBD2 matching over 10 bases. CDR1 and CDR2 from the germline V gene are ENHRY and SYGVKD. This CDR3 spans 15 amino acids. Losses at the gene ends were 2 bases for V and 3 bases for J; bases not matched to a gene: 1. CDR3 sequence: CAISETSGNYNEQFF. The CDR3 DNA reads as TGTGCCATCAGTGAGACTAGCGGGAACTACAATGAGCAGTTCTTC.

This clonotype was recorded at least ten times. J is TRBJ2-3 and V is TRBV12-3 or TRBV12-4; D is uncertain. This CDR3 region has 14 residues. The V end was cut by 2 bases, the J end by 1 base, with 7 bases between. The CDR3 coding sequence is TGTGCCAGCAGTTTAAGGCGAGGCACAGATACGCAGTATTTT. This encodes CASSLRRGTDTQYF.

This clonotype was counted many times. The DNA for the CDR3 is TGTGCCAGCAGCGCCTGGGGGACAGGGGCTGAGCAGTACTTC. Its protein product is CASSAWGTGAEQYF. The V and J genes are TRBV9 and TRBJ2-7; TRBD1 agrees at 10 bases. CDR3 size: 14 residues. V trimming: 3 bases; J trimming: 7 bases; junction bases outside the gene matches: 7. Germline V lookup: CDR1 SGDLS, CDR2 YYNGEE.

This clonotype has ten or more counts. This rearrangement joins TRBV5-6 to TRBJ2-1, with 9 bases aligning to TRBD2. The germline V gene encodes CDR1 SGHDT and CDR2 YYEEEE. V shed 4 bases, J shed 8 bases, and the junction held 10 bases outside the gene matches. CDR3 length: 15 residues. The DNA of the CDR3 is TGTGCCAGCAGCGGGGATAGCGGGAGTGGGGATGAGCAGTTCTTC. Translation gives CASSGDSGSGDEQFF. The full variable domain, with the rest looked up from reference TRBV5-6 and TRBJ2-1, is DAGVTQSPTHLIKTRGQQVTLRCSPKSGHDTVSWYQQALGQGPQFIFQYYEEEERQRGNFPDRFSGHQFPNYSSELNVNALLLGDSALYLCASSGDSGSGDEQFFGPGTRLTVL.

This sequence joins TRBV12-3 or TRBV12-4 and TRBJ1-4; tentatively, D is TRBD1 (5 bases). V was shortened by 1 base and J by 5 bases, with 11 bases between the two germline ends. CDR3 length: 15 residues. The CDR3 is CASSLGGRENEKLFF. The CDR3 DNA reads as TGTGCCAGCAGTTTAGGAGGCAGGGAAAATGAAAAACTGTTTTTT.

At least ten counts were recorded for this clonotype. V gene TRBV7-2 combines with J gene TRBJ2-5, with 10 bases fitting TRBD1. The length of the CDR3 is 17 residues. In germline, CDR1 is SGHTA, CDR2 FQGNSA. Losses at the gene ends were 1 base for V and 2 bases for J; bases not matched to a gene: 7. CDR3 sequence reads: CASSLVGTGAGQETQYF. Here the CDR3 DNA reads TGTGCCAGCAGCTTAGTCGGGACAGGGGCTGGGCAAGAGACCCAGTACTTC.

DNA for the CDR3: TGTGCCAGCAGGCCCCTGACCGGGGAGCTGTTTTTT. Protein product: CASRPLTGELFF. This chain links TRBV12-3 or TRBV12-4 with TRBJ2-2, with D unclear. The V gene lost 6 bases and the J gene lost 5 bases, with 7 bases spanning the gap. The CDR3 is 12 residues long.

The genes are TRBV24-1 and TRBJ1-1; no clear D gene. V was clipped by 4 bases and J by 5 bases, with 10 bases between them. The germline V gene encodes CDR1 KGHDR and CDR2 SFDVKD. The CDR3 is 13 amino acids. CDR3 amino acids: CATSEGGRTEAFF. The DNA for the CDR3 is TGTGCCACCAGTGAGGGTGGTAGGACTGAAGCTTTCTTT.

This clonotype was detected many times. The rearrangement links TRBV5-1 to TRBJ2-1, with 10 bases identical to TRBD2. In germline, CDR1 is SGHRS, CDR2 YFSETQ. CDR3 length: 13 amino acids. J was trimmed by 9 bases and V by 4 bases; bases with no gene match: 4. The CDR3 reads CASSQREGGEQFF. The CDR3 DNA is TGCGCCAGCAGCCAGCGGGAGGGTGGTGAGCAGTTCTTC. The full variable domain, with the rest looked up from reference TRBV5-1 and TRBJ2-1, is KAGVTQTPRYLIKTRGQQVTLSCSPISGHRSVSWYQQTPGQGLQFLFEYFSETQRNKGNFPGRFSGRQFSNSRSEMNVSTLELGDSALYLCASSQREGGEQFFGPGTRLTVL.

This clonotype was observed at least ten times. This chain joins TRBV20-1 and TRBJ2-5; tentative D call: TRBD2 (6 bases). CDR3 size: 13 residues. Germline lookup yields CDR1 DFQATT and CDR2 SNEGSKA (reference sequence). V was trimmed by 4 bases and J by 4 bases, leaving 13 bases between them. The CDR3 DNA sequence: TGCAGTGCTAAGTACGGGAGTAGAGAGACCCAGTACTTC. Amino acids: CSAKYGSRETQYF.

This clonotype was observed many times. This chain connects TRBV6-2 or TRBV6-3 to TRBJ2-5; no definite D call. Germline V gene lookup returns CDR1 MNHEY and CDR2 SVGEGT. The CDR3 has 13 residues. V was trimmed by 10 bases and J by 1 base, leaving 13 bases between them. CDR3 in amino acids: CATLLTLQETQYF. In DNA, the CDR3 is TGTGCCACCCTGCTGACACTCCAAGAGACCCAGTACTTC.

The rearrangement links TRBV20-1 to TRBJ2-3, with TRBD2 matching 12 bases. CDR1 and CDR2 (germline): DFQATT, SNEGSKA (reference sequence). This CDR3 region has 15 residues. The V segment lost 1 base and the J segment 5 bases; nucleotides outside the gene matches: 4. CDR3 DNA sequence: TGCAGTGCTAGAGGTCTAGCGGGAGGGGGAGATACGCAGTATTTT. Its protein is CSARGLAGGGDTQYF.

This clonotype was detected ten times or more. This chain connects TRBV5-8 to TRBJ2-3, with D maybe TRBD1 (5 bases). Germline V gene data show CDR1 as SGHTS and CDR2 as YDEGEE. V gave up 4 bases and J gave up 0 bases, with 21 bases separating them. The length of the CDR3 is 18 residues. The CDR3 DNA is TGTGCCAGCAGCCGATCCGACAGAAGAGGTACTAGCACAGATACGCAGTATTTT. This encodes CASSRSDRRGTSTDTQYF.

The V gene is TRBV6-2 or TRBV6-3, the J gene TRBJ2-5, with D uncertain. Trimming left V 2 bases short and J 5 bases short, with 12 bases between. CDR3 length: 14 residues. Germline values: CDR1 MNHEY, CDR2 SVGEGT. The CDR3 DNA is TGTGCCAGCAGTTACCCTATGAGAAGGGAGACCCAGTACTTC. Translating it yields CASSYPMRRETQYF.